One and the same sample provided the 18 T cell receptor beta chains below, sequenced in a study of cytomegalovirus exposure and HLA in healthy donors. Primers for the PCR totalled 60 Vbeta and 13 Jbeta. Assay used: immunoSEQ multiplex PCR; TCRdb lists only in-frame clones, some missing. The table has some 130,000 clones, 77% seen once. Material for sequencing was PBMCs. These receptors were taken from a male donor in good health and CMV-seropositive.

The J gene is TRBJ1-2, the V gene TRBV18; D is ambiguous. Trimming took 2 bases from V and 3 from J, leaving 10 bases between them. CDR1 is KGHSH, CDR2 LQKENI, per germline. The CDR3 covers 14 residues. The CDR3 DNA is TGTGCCAGCTCACCAGGCAGTAAAGACTATGGCTACACCTTC. It codes for CASSPGSKDYGYTF.

As to this clone: One junction end does not reproduce the germline sequence, and a read error may be involved. The V and J genes are TRBV5-1 and TRBJ1-1; D possibly corresponds to TRBD1 (6 bases). Germline assignment: CDR1 SGHRS and CDR2 YFSETQ. CDR3 size: 13 residues. The CDR3 nucleotides read TGCGCCAGCGGCTTACAGGGTGAGACTGAAGCTTTCTTT. Protein product: CASGLQGETEAFF.

The rearrangement joins TRBV7-2 to TRBJ1-3; D remains unclear. The length of the CDR3 is 17 residues. The V end was cut by 2 bases, the J end by 0 bases, with 14 bases between. Germline-derived CDR1 and CDR2 are SGHTA and FQGNSA. CDR3 amino acids: CASSLTLPVVSGNTIYF. CDR3 bases: TGTGCCAGCAGCTTAACCTTACCGGTCGTCTCTGGAAACACCATATATTTT. Drawing the rest from reference TRBV7-2 and TRBJ1-3, the complete variable domain is GAGVSQSPSNKVTEKGKDVELRCDPISGHTALYWYRQSLGQGLEFLIYFQGNSAPDKSGLPSDRFSAERTGGSVSTLTIQRTQQEDSAVYLCASSLTLPVVSGNTIYFGEGSWLTVV.

This sequence joins TRBV6-5 and TRBJ1-2; D gene unclear. The CDR3 consists of 11 residues. The germline V gene encodes CDR1 MNHEY and CDR2 SVGAGI. V was shortened by 4 bases and J by 5 bases, with 5 bases between the two germline ends. CDR3 sequence (DNA): TGTGCCAGCAGTTCCAAATATGGCTACACCTTC. Its translation is CASSSKYGYTF.

V and J are TRBV19 and TRBJ1-1; D ambiguous. The CDR3 runs 14 residues. V lost 4 bases and J 1 base, leaving 10 bases between the germline ends. CDR1 is LNHDA, CDR2 SQIVND, per germline (reference sequence). Here the CDR3 reads CASSTRRGNTEAFF. CDR3 nucleotides: TGTGCCAGTAGTACCCGTCGAGGGAACACTGAAGCTTTCTTT. Combining the CDR3 with reference TRBV19 and TRBJ1-1 gives the whole variable domain DGGITQSPKYLFRKEGQNVTLSCEQNLNHDAMYWYRQDPGQGLRLIYYSQIVNDFQKGDIAEGYSVSREKKESFPLTVTSAQKNPTAFYLCASSTRRGNTEAFFGQGTRLTVV.

This clone was picked up one time. The chain uses TRBV19 and TRBJ2-7; possibly TRBD2 for D (5 bases). V was cut by 4 bases and J by 2 bases, with 9 bases left in between. This CDR3 region has 13 residues. Germline V gene data show CDR1 as LNHDA and CDR2 as SQIVND (reference sequence). The CDR3 protein is CASSKAAAYEQYF. The CDR3 nucleotides read TGTGCCAGTAGTAAAGCGGCAGCCTACGAGCAGTACTTC.

The CDR3 is CASGDRGTDTQYF. CDR3 in DNA: TGTGCCAGTGGGGACAGGGGCACAGATACGCAGTATTTT. The chain uses TRBV19 and TRBJ2-3; 9 nucleotides match TRBD1. The germline CDR1 and CDR2 sequences are LNHDA and SQIVND (reference sequence). The CDR3 length is 13 residues. After removal of 8 bases from V and 1 base from J, the junction contained 1 base not matched to a gene.

This sequence joins TRBV27 and TRBJ2-1; 9 nucleotides match TRBD2. Germline V gives CDR1 MNHEY, CDR2 SMNVEV (reference sequence). The J segment lost 9 bases and the V segment lost 4 bases, leaving 7 bases of the junction unmatched. The CDR3 has 14 residues. CDR3 in DNA: TGTGCCAGCAGTTCCCTTAGCGGGAGATCTGAGCAGTTCTTC. The encoded protein is CASSSLSGRSEQFF.

The chain couples TRBV5-4 to TRBJ2-3, with 8 bases aligning to TRBD2. This CDR3 has 16 amino acids. V lost 4 bases to trimming and J lost 2 bases; unmatched junction nucleotides: 9. Germline V gene lookup returns CDR1 SGHNT and CDR2 YYREEE (reference sequence). The chain's CDR3 is CASSPIAGSATDTQYF. The CDR3 DNA sequence: TGTGCCAGCAGCCCCATAGCGGGGTCGGCCACAGATACGCAGTATTTT. Looking up the rest from reference TRBV5-4 and TRBJ2-3 gives the full variable domain: ETGVTQSPTHLIKTRGQQVTLRCSSQSGHNTVSWYQQALGQGPQFIFQYYREEENGRGNFPPRFSGLQFPNYSSELNVNALELDDSALYLCASSPIAGSATDTQYFGPGTRLTVL.

This chain links TRBV11-2 with TRBJ1-1, with D unresolved. The CDR3 has 15 amino acids. Germline CDR1 and CDR2: SGHAT and FQNNGV. Between the trimmed V and J ends, which lost 1 base and 11 bases, there was a span of 20 bases. CDR3 sequence: CASSLGGGGPTVAFF. CDR3 in DNA: TGTGCCAGCAGCTTAGGGGGAGGTGGACCCACGGTCGCTTTCTTT.

J is TRBJ1-1 and V is TRBV7-6; D is perhaps TRBD1 (6 bases). V was shortened by 5 bases and J by 12 bases, with 22 bases between the two germline ends. The germline gives CDR1 SGHVS, CDR2 FNYEAQ. The CDR3 length is 14 residues. The CDR3 region has the DNA TGTGCCAGCAGCCCCTCAACAGGACAGTTCTGGTCTTTCTTT. Encoded protein: CASSPSTGQFWSFF. Variable domain in full (rest from reference TRBV7-6 and TRBJ1-1): GAGVSQSPRYKVTKRGQDVALRCDPISGHVSLYWYRQALGQGPEFLTYFNYEAQQDKSGLPNDRFSAERPEGSISTLTIQRTEQRDSAMYRCASSPSTGQFWSFFGQGTRLTVV.

The rearrangement uses TRBV5-1 and TRBJ1-1, with D tentatively TRBD1 (5 bases). The CDR3 contains 15 residues. The V gene lost 4 bases and the J gene lost 1 base, with 14 bases spanning the gap. Germline V gives CDR1 SGHRS, CDR2 YFSETQ. The CDR3 sequence is CASSLNQGGNTEAFF. For the CDR3, the DNA is TGCGCCAGCAGCCTAAATCAGGGAGGGAACACTGAAGCTTTCTTT. Full variable domain (rest looked up from reference TRBV5-1 and TRBJ1-1): KAGVTQTPRYLIKTRGQQVTLSCSPISGHRSVSWYQQTPGQGLQFLFEYFSETQRNKGNFPGRFSGRQFSNSRSEMNVSTLELGDSALYLCASSLNQGGNTEAFFGQGTRLTVV.

The chain carries TRBV10-3 and TRBJ1-2; 7 nucleotides line up with TRBD1. CDR3 size: 14 residues. After removal of 1 base from V and 3 bases from J, the junction contained 2 bases not matched to a gene. Germline values: CDR1 ENHRY, CDR2 SYGVKD. This chain's CDR3 is CAISELGQYYGYTF. CDR3 DNA sequence: TGTGCCATCAGTGAGTTGGGACAGTACTATGGCTACACCTTC.

The sample holds one count of this clone. The chain combines TRBV5-1 with TRBJ2-1, with D possibly TRBD2 on 6 matching bases. This CDR3 is 16 amino acids long. Trimming shortened V by 3 bases and J by 0 bases, and 13 bases separated the two germline ends. Germline V gene lookup returns CDR1 SGHRS and CDR2 YFSETQ. CDR3 nucleotide sequence: TGCGCCAGCAGCTCCCGTCGGGAGAGCTCCTACAATGAGCAGTTCTTC. Translated: CASSSRRESSYNEQFF. The full variable domain, completed using reference TRBV5-1 and TRBJ2-1, is KAGVTQTPRYLIKTRGQQVTLSCSPISGHRSVSWYQQTPGQGLQFLFEYFSETQRNKGNFPGRFSGRQFSNSRSEMNVSTLELGDSALYLCASSSRRESSYNEQFFGPGTRLTVL.

This clone has just a few counts. V usage is TRBV30 and J usage is TRBJ1-5; 9 nucleotides agree with TRBD1. CDR1 and CDR2 (germline): GTSNPN, SVGIG (reference sequence). This CDR3 comprises 18 residues. J was trimmed by 4 bases and V by 0 bases; bases with no gene match: 13. DNA of the CDR3: TGTGCCTGGAGTGTACGAGTTGTTGGGGACAGGGCTAATCAGCCCCAGCATTTT. It specifies CAWSVRVVGDRANQPQHF.

The J gene is TRBJ2-2, the V gene TRBV28, with 7 bases fitting TRBD1. J lost 0 bases, V lost 7 bases, and 11 bases had no gene match. The CDR3 is 17 amino acids. CDR1 MDHEN and CDR2 SYDVKM come from the germline V gene. The CDR3, as DNA: TGTGCCAGCACGGATCGGACAGGACGGGCGAACACCGGGGAGCTGTTTTTT. Translation gives CASTDRTGRANTGELFF.

In this sample, this clone turned up once. The rearrangement joins TRBV10-3 to TRBJ2-7; 7 bases align to TRBD2. Looked up from germline, CDR1 is ENHRY and CDR2 is SYGVKD. Trimming at V came to 8 bases and at J to 2 bases, leaving 6 bases not matched to a gene. The CDR3 length is 13 residues. CDR3 protein: CAIGASGAYEQYF. CDR3 bases: TGTGCCATCGGGGCTAGCGGAGCCTACGAGCAGTACTTC.

V gene TRBV2 combines with J gene TRBJ1-1, with D possibly being TRBD1 (6 bases). The CDR3 contains 14 residues. Germline V gives CDR1 SNHLY, CDR2 FYNNEI. V lost 7 bases to trimming and J lost 5 bases, with 17 bases between them. The CDR3 is CASTLSGQYTEAFF. The CDR3 region has the DNA TGTGCCAGCACCCTCTCCGGACAGTATACTGAAGCTTTCTTT. Using reference TRBV2 and TRBJ1-1 for the parts outside the CDR3, the full variable domain is EPEVTQTPSHQVTQMGQEVILRCVPISNHLYFYWYRQILGQKVEFLVSFYNNEISEKSEIFDDQFSVERPDGSNFTLKIRSTKLEDSAMYFCASTLSGQYTEAFFGQGTRLTVV.